These 8 T cell receptor beta chains were sequenced from one sample in a study of graft-versus-host responses after intestinal transplantation. Profiling relied on immunoSEQ multiplex PCR, and the TCRdb table lists in-frame clones only, not all of them. The sample lists about 26,000 clones; about 81% were seen once. Their antigens are not known. The specimen comprised unstimulated CD4+ T cells sorted from spleen or lymph node cells, sampled before intestinal transplant. The receptor set was obtained from a human donor who received an intestinal transplant.

The chain has TRBV6-5 and TRBJ1-2; 7 nucleotides agree with TRBD1. Trimming took 5 bases from V and 3 from J; bases not matched to a gene: 9. Per the germline V gene, CDR1 is MNHEY and CDR2 is SVGAGI. The CDR3 runs 15 residues. The CDR3 bases are TGTGCCAGCAGTACACAGGGGAGGAAGGACTATGGCTACACCTTC. This gives the protein CASSTQGRKDYGYTF.

Here the CDR3 DNA reads TGCGCCAGCAGCGCACAGGTGGGGCTAGCCAAAAACATTCAGTACTTC. Translated, it gives CASSAQVGLAKNIQYF. The chain is built from TRBV5-1 and TRBJ2-4; a weak D match, TRBD1 (5 bases). CDR3 length equals 16 residues. With 4 bases removed from V and 0 bases from J, the gap between germline ends came to 14 bases. In germline, CDR1 is SGHRS, CDR2 YFSETQ.

A single count supports this clone. V is TRBV5-1 and J is TRBJ2-2; 12 bases are a match to TRBD2. This CDR3 has 16 amino acids. V was clipped by 1 base and J by 5 bases; unmatched bases: 3. Germline CDR1 and CDR2: SGHRS and YFSETQ. DNA of the CDR3: TGCGCCAGCAGCTTGAGGCTAGCGGGAGGGACCGGGGAGCTGTTTTTT. Its translation: CASSLRLAGGTGELFF.

The chain combines TRBV19 with TRBJ1-5, with D tentatively TRBD1 (6 bases). The germline CDR1 and CDR2 sequences are LNHDA and SQIVND (reference sequence). The germline V and J ends were trimmed by 7 bases and 4 bases, with 17 bases remaining between them. This CDR3 region has 15 residues. The CDR3 DNA reads as TGTGCCAGTACCGCGCTGGGGGCGGGTAATCAGCCCCAGCATTTT. Protein product: CASTALGAGNQPQHF.

J is TRBJ1-2 and V is TRBV20-1; D is perhaps TRBD1 (5 bases). Germline assignment: CDR1 DFQATT and CDR2 SNEGSKA (reference sequence). The CDR3 spans 10 residues. Between the trimmed V and J ends, which lost 2 bases and 7 bases, there was a span of 5 bases. CDR3 residues: CSARQGGYTF. The CDR3, as DNA: TGCAGTGCTAGACAGGGTGGCTACACCTTC.

The genes are TRBV27 and TRBJ2-7; 13 nucleotides align to TRBD2. This CDR3 comprises 16 residues. V shed 4 bases and J 2 bases; nucleotides not matched to a gene: 5. Germline lookup yields CDR1 MNHEY and CDR2 SMNVEV (reference sequence). The CDR3 reads CASSSPTSGRTYEQYF. The CDR3 coding sequence is TGTGCCAGCAGTTCACCGACTAGCGGGAGGACCTACGAGCAGTACTTC.

This chain joins TRBV12-5 and TRBJ1-5; a possible D gene is TRBD1 (5 bases). Germline V gene sequence: CDR1 LGHNT, CDR2 FRNRAP. CDR3 size: 17 residues. The V end lost 0 bases, the J end lost 2 bases, and 14 bases lay between the germline ends. CDR3 sequence (DNA): TGTGCTAGTGGTTTGGTAGTAGGAGGGGTGGGCAATCAGCCCCAGCATTTT. This sequence encodes CASGLVVGGVGNQPQHF.

The chain links TRBV19 to TRBJ1-2; 7 bases are a match to TRBD1. With 6 bases clipped from V and 2 bases from J, the junction kept 3 bases outside the gene matches. The CDR3 has 13 amino acids. Per the germline V gene, CDR1 is LNHDA and CDR2 is SQIVND (reference sequence). The CDR3 sequence is CASSRQGNYGYTF. The CDR3 DNA is TGTGCCAGTAGCCGACAGGGAAACTATGGCTACACCTTC. The complete variable domain, with remaining parts taken from reference TRBV19 and TRBJ1-2, reads DGGITQSPKYLFRKEGQNVTLSCEQNLNHDAMYWYRQDPGQGLRLIYYSQIVNDFQKGDIAEGYSVSREKKESFPLTVTSAQKNPTAFYLCASSRQGNYGYTFGSGTRLTVV.